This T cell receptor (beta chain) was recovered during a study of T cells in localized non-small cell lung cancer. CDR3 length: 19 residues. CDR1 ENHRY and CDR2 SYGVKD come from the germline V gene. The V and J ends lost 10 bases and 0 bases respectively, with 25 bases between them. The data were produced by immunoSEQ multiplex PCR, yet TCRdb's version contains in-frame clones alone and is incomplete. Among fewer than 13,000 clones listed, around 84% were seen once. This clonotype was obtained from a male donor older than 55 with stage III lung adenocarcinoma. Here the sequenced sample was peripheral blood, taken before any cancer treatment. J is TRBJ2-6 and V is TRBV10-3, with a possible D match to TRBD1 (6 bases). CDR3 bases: TGTGCCACTCACCAGGACAGTTGGGGATTCACCTCTGGGGCCAACGTCCTGACTTTC. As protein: CATHQDSWGFTSGANVLTF.